The clone carrying this T cell receptor (beta chain) is medium-sized in the sample. Individuals aged roughly 18 to 95 years were recruited from about two dozen US areas. Between the trimmed V and J ends, which lost 3 bases and 4 bases, there was a span of 15 bases. The germline V gene has CDR1 SQVTM and CDR2 ANQGSEA. This CDR3 comprises 14 residues. These data belong to a study of blood T cell repertoires in COVID-19. Authors' processing steps: Estimation of nucleated cell counts relied on the amplification of reference gene primers. Measured with immunoSEQ multiplex PCR; TCRdb has only the in-frame clones, and not every one. V and J calls and clone size follow that table, whereas D and trimming were derived from the DNA. The sample lists roughly 180,000 clones, around 83% occurring once.

Sequenced input: PBMCs or T cells enriched from blood (not recorded which). This TCR came from a woman aged 45-59 years in a cohort exposed to, infected with or recovered from COVID-19 (not recorded which). The chain carries TRBV29-1 and TRBJ1-1; D possibly corresponds to TRBD1 (6 bases). The CDR3 DNA reads as TGCAGCGTTGACGTTGGCAGGGGAAGCACTGAAGCTTTCTTT. The encoded protein is CSVDVGRGSTEAFF.